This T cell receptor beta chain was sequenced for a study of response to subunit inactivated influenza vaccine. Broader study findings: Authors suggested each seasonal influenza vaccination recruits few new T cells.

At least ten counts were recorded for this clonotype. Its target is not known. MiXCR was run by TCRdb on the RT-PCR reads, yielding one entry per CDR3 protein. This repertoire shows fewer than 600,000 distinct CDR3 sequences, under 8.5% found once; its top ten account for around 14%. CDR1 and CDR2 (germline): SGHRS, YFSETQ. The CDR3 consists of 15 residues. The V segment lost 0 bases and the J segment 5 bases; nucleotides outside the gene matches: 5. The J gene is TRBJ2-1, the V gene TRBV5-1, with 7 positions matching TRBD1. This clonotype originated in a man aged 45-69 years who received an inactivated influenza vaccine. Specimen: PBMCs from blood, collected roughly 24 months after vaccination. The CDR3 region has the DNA TGCGCCAGCAGCTTGGTGACAGGGTTGGACAATGAGCAGTTCTTC. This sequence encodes CASSLVTGLDNEQFF.